This T cell receptor beta chain was captured in a study of type 1 and type 2 diabetes patients (dated by TCRdb to 2016 to 2018). A note on the overall study: The cohort comprised eight or nine type 1 diabetes patients, four type 2 diabetes patients and six or seven nondiabetic controls recruited in China. When roughly 18-cycle amplification was compared with roughly 27-cycle amplification, V gene usage looked similar, suggesting that primer efficiencies were similar and PCR bias was random. Type 2 diabetes patients were included as a disease comparison group for the type 1 diabetes patients. The study profiled TCRbeta repertoires by high-throughput sequencing to compare type 1 diabetes, type 2 diabetes and nondiabetic individuals. The TCRbeta libraries underwent paired-end sequencing on Illumina HiSeq 2000 or MiSeq instruments. The whole study generated 18,976,912 paired-end reads. Throughout the study, CD4 or CD8 MicroBeads on MACS columns were used to positively select CD4+ and CD8+ T cells from PBMCs. General study outcomes and caveats: Type 2 diabetes repertoires showed high diversity, significantly greater than type 1 diabetes repertoires in both CD4+ and CD8+ T cells. Because only a limited number of T2D and control samples were sequenced, some T1D-only HECs might also be present in more T2D or control samples. Type 2 diabetes and control samples had highly correlated V and J gene usage patterns, with an average between-sample correlation of around 0.97. The study groups were not matched for age and gender, which could possibly have biased interpretation. Only a few highly-expanded CD4+ clones (median one) were found in type 2 diabetes patients, and these clones made up a median roughly 4% of reads.

All diabetic patients met standard classification criteria for type 1 or type 2 diabetes, with glucose and C-peptide assessed by WHO-recommended methods. Donors with other autoimmune diseases or infections within the previous four weeks were excluded. A roughly 10-milliliter sample of peripheral blood was drawn from every participant. PBMCs were isolated with LymphoPrep density separation. About this clonotype itself: Its antigen is currently not known. No per-base quality is available; no much larger clone lies one base away.

TCRdb records Illumina MiSeq as the sequencer. Genomic DNA from sorted T cell subsets served as template for TCRbeta CDR3 amplification. Multiplex PCR with 30 forward and 13 reverse primers amplified the TCRbeta CDR3 region. PCR products were purified with AMPure XP beads, then indices and adaptors were added in a second 25-cycle PCR. Before sequencing, the QIAquick Gel Extraction Kit was used to gel-purify the libraries. As for the original processing: FLASH was used to merge the paired-end reads, and IgBLAST was used to align the reads to IMGT V, D and J germline references. After reads whose alignment identity to germline references fell below 70% were discarded, 11,114,426 reads remained study-wide. CDR3 boundaries, reading frame and productivity were assigned following IMGT definitions. A highly-expanded clone was defined as any clone making up 1% or more of reads, and normalized Shannon entropy served as the measure of diversity. Unpaired two-tailed t-tests were used to test for differences in Shannon entropy between groups. TCRdb's own reprocessing of the public reads used fastp at Q25 and MiXCR and kept productive beta chains. Rows merge per CDR3 protein into single entries with the most common DNA and genes. The V and J calls come from TCRdb's annotation, not from the publication. This sample comprises 250,000 or so distinct CDR3 sequences, 47% of them detected only once. The leading ten clones occupy roughly 15% of the sample.

V lost 8 bases and J lost 0 bases; the stretch between them is 16 bases long. The germline V gene encodes CDR1 SNHLY and CDR2 FYNNEI. Its CDR3 holds 15 amino acids, cysteine through phenylalanine. The CDR3 DNA has 45 bases and is translated from base 1. This TCR derives from a man younger than 30 with type 2 diabetes. The source material was peripheral blood mononuclear cells (PBMCs). The chain links TRBV2 with TRBJ2-5; confidence is insufficient to name the D gene. The DNA is TGTGCCAGCGCAATACACAGAGAGTACCAAGAGACCCAGTACTTC. This is translated as CASAIHREYQETQYF.